A selection of T cell receptor beta chains follows, all from one sample in a study of PD-1 blockade in mismatch repair-deficient tumors. Using immunoSEQ multiplex PCR, the repertoire was profiled, and TCRdb retains in-frame clones only, with some absent. This repertoire shows some 120,000 clones, 60% to 85% found once; its top ten account for less than 5.5%. This specimen consisted of peripheral blood, obtained 60 weeks after starting pembrolizumab. The source of these receptors is an adult with mismatch repair-deficient cancer. CDR3s include the opening cysteine and the closing phenylalanine or tryptophan. D genes are given only for firm matches. A clone size is listed for some rows: how often the clone was seen (once, few, many), or a class if it is expanded.

CDR3aa: CSVDRATEAFF
CDR3nt: TGCAGCGTGGACAGGGCTACTGAAGCTTTCTTT
j_gene: TRBJ1-1
len: 11
d_gene: TRBD1
v_gene: TRBV29-1
abundance: once

CDR3aa: CSVESSVRARLFF
CDR3nt: TGCAGCGTTGAAAGTAGTGTGAGGGCTAGACTGTTTTTT
j_gene: TRBJ1-4
len: 13
d_gene: -
v_gene: TRBV29-1
abundance: -

CDR3aa: CASSLGAAGELFF
CDR3nt: TGTGCCAGCAGCTTAGGGGCCGCCGGGGAGCTGTTTTTT
j_gene: TRBJ2-2
len: 13
d_gene: -
v_gene: TRBV7-2
abundance: -

CDR3aa: CASSQGSYEQYF
CDR3nt: TGTGCCAGCTCACAGGGCTCCTACGAGCAGTACTTC
j_gene: TRBJ2-7
len: 12
d_gene: -
v_gene: TRBV13
abundance: -

CDR3aa: CASSYPSGLYNEQFF
CDR3nt: TGTGCCAGCAGCTATCCATCAGGACTCTACAATGAGCAGTTCTTC
j_gene: TRBJ2-1
len: 15
d_gene: -
v_gene: TRBV7-2
abundance: -

CDR3aa: CAISESEFLEQFF
CDR3nt: TGTGCCATCAGTGAGTCGGAATTCCTTGAGCAGTTCTTC
j_gene: TRBJ2-1
len: 13
d_gene: -
v_gene: TRBV10-3
abundance: -

CDR3aa: CASSSRDGPQGTDTQYF
CDR3nt: TGTGCCAGCAGCTCCCGGGACGGCCCACAGGGCACAGATACGCAGTATTTT
j_gene: TRBJ2-3
len: 17
d_gene: -
v_gene: TRBV5-4
abundance: -

CDR3aa: CASSLSDKNIQYF
CDR3nt: TGTGCCAGCAGTTTGAGTGACAAAAACATTCAGTACTTC
j_gene: TRBJ2-4
len: 13
d_gene: -
v_gene: TRBV6-5
abundance: -

CDR3aa: CASSSGGLQNEQFF
CDR3nt: TGTGCCAGCAGCTCCGGAGGGTTACAGAATGAGCAGTTCTTC
j_gene: TRBJ2-1
len: 14
d_gene: -
v_gene: TRBV5-5
abundance: -

CDR3aa: CASSPGPIYEQYF
CDR3nt: TGTGCCAGCAGCCCCGGACCGATCTACGAGCAGTACTTC
j_gene: TRBJ2-7
len: 13
d_gene: -
v_gene: TRBV5-6
abundance: few

CDR3aa: CASSKVKERDYGYTF
CDR3nt: TGTGCCAGCAGCAAAGTAAAGGAGAGAGATTATGGCTACACCTTC
j_gene: TRBJ1-2
len: 15
d_gene: -
v_gene: TRBV21-1
abundance: -

CDR3aa: CASSTGPDTQYF
CDR3nt: TGTGCCAGTAGTACAGGGCCAGATACGCAGTATTTT
j_gene: TRBJ2-3
len: 12
d_gene: -
v_gene: TRBV19
abundance: -

CDR3aa: CASSQPAGDEQYF
CDR3nt: TGTGCCAGCAGCCAACCGGCTGGGGACGAGCAGTACTTC
j_gene: TRBJ2-7
len: 13
d_gene: -
v_gene: TRBV4-2
abundance: few

CDR3aa: CASRQHAGTDQPQHF
CDR3nt: TGTGCCAGCAGACAACATGCCGGGACAGATCAGCCCCAGCATTTT
j_gene: TRBJ1-5
len: 15
d_gene: TRBD1
v_gene: TRBV7-8
abundance: -

CDR3aa: CASSPGLAYNEQFF
CDR3nt: TGTGCCAGCAGCCCGGGACTAGCATACAATGAGCAGTTCTTC
j_gene: TRBJ2-1
len: 14
d_gene: TRBD2
v_gene: TRBV7-3
abundance: -

CDR3aa: CASSLAAGGANTGELFF
CDR3nt: TGCGCCAGCAGCTTGGCAGCAGGGGGCGCGAACACCGGGGAGCTGTTTTTT
j_gene: TRBJ2-2
len: 17
d_gene: TRBD1
v_gene: TRBV5-1
abundance: -